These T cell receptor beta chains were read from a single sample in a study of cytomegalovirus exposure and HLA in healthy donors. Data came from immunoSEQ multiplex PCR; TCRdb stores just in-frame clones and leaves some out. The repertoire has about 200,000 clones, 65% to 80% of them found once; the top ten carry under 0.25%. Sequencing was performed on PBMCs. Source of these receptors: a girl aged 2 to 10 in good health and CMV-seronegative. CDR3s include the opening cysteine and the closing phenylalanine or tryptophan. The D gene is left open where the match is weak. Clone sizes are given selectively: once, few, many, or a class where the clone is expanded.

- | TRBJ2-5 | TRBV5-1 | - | CASSSSDSTGETQYF | TGCGCCAGCAGTTCCTCGGATTCGACGGGGGAGACCCAGTACTTC
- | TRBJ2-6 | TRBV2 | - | CASSELWPNNVLTF | TGTGCCAGCAGTGAATTGTGGCCAAACAACGTCCTGACTTTC
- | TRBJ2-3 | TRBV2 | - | CASSALTNTQYF | TGTGCCAGCAGCGCACTAACGAATACGCAGTATTTT
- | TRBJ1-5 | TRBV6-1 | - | CASMRGGDQPQHF | TGTGCCAGCATGAGGGGGGGGGATCAGCCCCAGCATTTT
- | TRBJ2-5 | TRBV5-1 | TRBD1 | CASSSGQLQETQYF | TGCGCCAGCAGCTCGGGACAGCTCCAAGAGACCCAGTACTTC
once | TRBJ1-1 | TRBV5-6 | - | CASSESVSEAFF | TGTGCCAGCAGCGAGTCCGTATCTGAAGCTTTCTTT
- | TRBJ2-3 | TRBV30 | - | CAWSLDGGPADTQYF | TGTGCCTGGAGCTTGGACGGAGGGCCAGCAGATACGCAGTATTTT
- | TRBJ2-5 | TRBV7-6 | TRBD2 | CASSLGASGLAGEETQYF | TGTGCCAGCAGCTTAGGGGCGTCGGGACTAGCGGGCGAGGAGACCCAGTACTTC
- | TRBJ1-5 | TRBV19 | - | CASMHRGGRDQPQHF | TGTGCCAGTATGCATCGCGGGGGGCGAGATCAGCCCCAGCATTTT
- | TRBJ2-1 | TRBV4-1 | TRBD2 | CASTPPGGVYNEQFF | TGCGCCAGCACCCCTCCGGGGGGGGTCTACAATGAGCAGTTCTTC
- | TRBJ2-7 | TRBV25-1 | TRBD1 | CASSDSTGGNIYEQYF | TGTGCCAGCAGTGACTCGACAGGGGGTAATATCTACGAGCAGTACTTC
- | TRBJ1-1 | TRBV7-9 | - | CASSPGLAGLNTEAFF | TGTGCCAGCAGCCCGGGCCTGGCGGGGCTGAACACTGAAGCTTTCTTT
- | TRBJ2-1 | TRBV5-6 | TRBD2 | CASSLALAGGLSEQFF | TGTGCCAGCAGCTTGGCCCTAGCGGGAGGGCTTAGTGAGCAGTTCTTC